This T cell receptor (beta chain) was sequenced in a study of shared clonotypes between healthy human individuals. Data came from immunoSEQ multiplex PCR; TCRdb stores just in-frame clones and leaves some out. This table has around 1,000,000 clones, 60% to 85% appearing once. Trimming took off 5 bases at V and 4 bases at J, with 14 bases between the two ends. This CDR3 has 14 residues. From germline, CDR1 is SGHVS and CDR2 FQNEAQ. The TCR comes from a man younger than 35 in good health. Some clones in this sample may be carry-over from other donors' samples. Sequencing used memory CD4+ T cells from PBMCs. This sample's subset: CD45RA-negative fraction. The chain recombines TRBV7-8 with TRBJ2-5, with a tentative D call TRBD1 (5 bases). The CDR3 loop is CASSPTVFGETQYF. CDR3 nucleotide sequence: TGTGCCAGCAGCCCGACAGTGTTTGGAGAGACCCAGTACTTC.